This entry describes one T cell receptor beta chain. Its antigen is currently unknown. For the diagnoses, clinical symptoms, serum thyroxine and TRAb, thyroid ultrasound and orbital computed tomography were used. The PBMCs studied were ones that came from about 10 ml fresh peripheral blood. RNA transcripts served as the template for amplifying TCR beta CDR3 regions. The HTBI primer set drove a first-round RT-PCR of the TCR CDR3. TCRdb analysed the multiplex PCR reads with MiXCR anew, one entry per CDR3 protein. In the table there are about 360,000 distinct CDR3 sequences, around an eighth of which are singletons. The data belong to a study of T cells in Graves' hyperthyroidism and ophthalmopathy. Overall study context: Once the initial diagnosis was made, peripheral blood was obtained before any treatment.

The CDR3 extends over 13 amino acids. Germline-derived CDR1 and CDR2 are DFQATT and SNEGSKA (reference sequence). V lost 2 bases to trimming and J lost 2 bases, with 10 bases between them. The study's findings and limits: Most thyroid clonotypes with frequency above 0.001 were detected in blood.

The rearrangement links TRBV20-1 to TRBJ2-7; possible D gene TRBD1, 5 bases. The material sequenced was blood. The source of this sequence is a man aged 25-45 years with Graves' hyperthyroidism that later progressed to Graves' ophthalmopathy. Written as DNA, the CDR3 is TGCAGTGCTAGACGCAGGGAAACCTACGAGCAGTACTTC. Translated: CSARRRETYEQYF.